This T cell receptor (beta chain) was found in a study of T cell responses to AZD1222 COVID-19 vaccine (dated by TCRdb to the early 2020s). Broadly, across the study: AZD1222 recipients with second doses at about 4 weeks or about 12 weeks were pooled, because spike-specific TCR depth and breadth did not differ between schedules. Trial participants were enrolled by age into 18-55, 56-69 and 70-plus year subgroups, with around 140, 26 and 57 TCR-sequenced participants respectively. A total of 230 to 250 trial participants underwent TCR sequencing, of whom some 210 received two doses of AZD1222 and about 25 received two doses of the MenACWY control vaccine.

General study outcomes and caveats: Most participants were white British and females outnumbered males, and the authors suggested that clonal diversity may have been underestimated. Only 5 to 7 AZD1222 recipients were SARS-CoV-2 seropositive at baseline, limiting conclusions about previously exposed vaccinees. Because no samples from the day 14 peak response were available, repertoires could be characterized only after the peak T cell response. In the small 56-69-year group, the increase in depth fell short of significance, most likely because of low power. A significant rise in spike-specific TCR breadth and depth was observed after two AZD1222 doses relative to day 0 and relative to MenACWY recipients. Vaccine-associated CD4 TCRs spanned the whole spike protein, with dominant responses in regions 160-218 and 743-854. Epitopes outside the regions mutated in the B.1.351 and B.1.1.7 variants were reportedly recognized by nearly half of the unique spike-specific TCRs.

This clone showed up just once. This receptor's antigen is unknown. Nothing much larger sits one base from this clone, and base qualities are not available. The CDR3 regions of human TCRbeta chains were analyzed by immunosequencing. The original pipeline was this. TCRs in the repertoires were compared against a reference library of SARS-CoV-2-specific TCRs that had been generated with the MIRA antigen-specificity platform. Breadth meant the fraction of unique TCRs that were SARS-CoV-2-associated, whereas depth meant the fraction of total T cells that were SARS-CoV-2-associated. Each spike-specific TCR was assigned to its reactive spike region and to a CD4 or CD8 class using the MIRA data. Log10-transformed breadth and depth values were compared by one-way ANOVA with Sidak's multiple comparisons tests. TCRdb carries this immuneACCESS record with in-frame sequences only. Its versions omit some clonotypes, under half of them owing to an unresolved V gene in the studies checked, with the rest unexplained. D and trimming come from the DNA, and the V and J calls and clone size come from that table. This sample is represented by about 99,000 clones; 91% of them were singletons. Jointly, the top ten make up roughly 42% of the sample.

The intended sense of this specimen's time point label: baseline before first vaccination. Vaccinee samples were obtained from the UK trials COV001 and COV002, which included a single-blind randomized controlled phase 2/3 trial of AZD1222 (ChAdOx1 nCoV-19) in healthy adults. For TCRbeta chain sequencing, PBMC samples from trial participants were taken at day 0 and at day 28 after the second dose. Sequences were derived from peripheral blood, sampled on day 0 of AZD1222 vaccination. The sequence was obtained from an adult in good health.

DNA sequence: TGTGCCAGCAGTTCTAAAAGGGGCCTAGCGGGAGCAGAGCAGTACTTC. Its coded protein is CASSSKRGLAGAEQYF. This receptor chain uses TRBV27 and TRBJ2-7, with 10 middle bases fitting TRBD2. Per the germline V gene (reference sequence), MNHEY is the CDR1 and SMNVEV is the CDR2. Relative to germline, V is missing 4 bases and J is missing 7 bases, with 13 bases of the junction outside any gene match. The CDR3 runs 16 residues from the cysteine to the phenylalanine. The only DNA kept is the CDR3, 48 bases in frame from the first base.